This record covers a single T cell receptor (beta chain). Other DNA sequences from this sample encode an identical CDR3 as well. Sequencing was performed with immunoSEQ multiplex PCR; in TCRdb, only in-frame clones are kept and a portion is missing. The data contain approximately 300,000 clones, 89% of them singletons. This sample is drawn from a study of blood T cell repertoires in COVID-19. Germline CDR1 is SGHTA and CDR2 is FQGNSA. This CDR3 is 14 amino acids long. The junction had 2 bases not matched to a gene; V was cut back by 5 bases and J by 3 bases. The TCR originated in a man aged 18 to 29 who had recovered from COVID-19. The chain has TRBV7-2 and TRBJ1-2, with 11 bases matching TRBD1. What was sequenced was peripheral blood. The CDR3 region is CASSPGQGDYGYTF. DNA of the CDR3: TGTGCCAGCAGCCCGGGACAGGGGGACTATGGCTACACCTTC.